This T cell receptor (beta chain) was retrieved from a study of blood T cells in healthy people across ages. Germline V gene lookup returns CDR1 SEHNR and CDR2 FQNEAQ (reference sequence). The CDR3 spans 13 residues. The authors ran a second PCR of roughly 6 to 11 cycles using a sample-barcoded 5' primer and a J-beta primer mix. TCRdb reprocessed the 5' RACE reads with MiXCR, giving one entry per CDR3 protein. The sample has some 800,000 distinct CDR3 sequences; roughly 44% are singletons. This clonotype was seen only once. A read error may account for a junction end that differs from germline. Material: blood. The V call is TRBV7-9, the J call TRBJ2-4; no clear D. The origin of this receptor is a man in his 60s in good health. Here the CDR3 reads CASSPLSKNVQYF. The CDR3 nucleotides are TGTGCCAGCAGCCCGCTAAGCAAAAACGTTCAGTACTTC.